A single sample is the source of the 13 T cell receptor beta chains below, sequenced in a study of cytomegalovirus exposure and HLA in healthy donors. Assay used: immunoSEQ multiplex PCR; TCRdb lists only in-frame clones, some missing. Of roughly 150,000 clones in the sample, over 90% were seen once. Sequencing was carried out using PBMCs. Source of these receptors: a man between 18 and 35 years old in good health and CMV-seropositive.

The J gene is TRBJ2-1, the V gene TRBV5-6; TRBD2 is a possible D gene (6 bases). The CDR3 spans 16 residues. V was pared by 4 bases and J by 7 bases, with 21 bases between. Germline V lookup: CDR1 SGHDT, CDR2 YYEEEE. The CDR3 loop reads CASSPWEVRVWNEQFF. In nucleotides, the CDR3 is TGTGCCAGCAGCCCTTGGGAGGTCAGGGTTTGGAATGAGCAGTTCTTC.

This clone was detected once. This rearrangement joins TRBV21-1 to TRBJ2-7; the tabulated D call, TRBD2, remains unverified against the DNA. TRBV21-1 has pseudogene status. This CDR3 spans 19 amino acids. The CDR3: CASKGGRGSGRTPTREQYF. In DNA, the CDR3 is TGTGCCAGCAAGGGGGGTCGGGGTAGCGGGAGGACACCTACTCGCGAGCAGTACTTC.

The chain employs TRBV2 and TRBJ1-6, with D uncertain. The CDR3 runs 14 residues. Between the trimmed V and J ends, which lost 2 bases and 7 bases, there was a span of 9 bases. CDR1 is SNHLY, CDR2 FYNNEI, per germline. The DNA for the CDR3 is TGTGCCAGCAGTGAAACTAGGAGGAATTCACCCCTCCACTTT. It is translated as CASSETRRNSPLHF.

The V gene is TRBV7-8, the J gene TRBJ2-3; D perhaps matches TRBD1 (7 bases). The V gene lost 5 bases and the J gene lost 5 bases, with 11 bases spanning the gap. The length of the CDR3 is 13 residues. From germline, CDR1 is SGHVS and CDR2 FQNEAQ. The DNA of the CDR3 is TGTGCCAGCAGCCAGGGGGGCGGAGATACGCAGTATTTT. Translating gives CASSQGGGDTQYF.

V and J are TRBV9 and TRBJ1-6; the match to TRBD1 covers 9 bases. Germline V gives CDR1 SGDLS, CDR2 YYNGEE. V was clipped by 3 bases and J by 7 bases; unmatched bases: 5. The CDR3 is 15 amino acids. The CDR3 reads CASSGDRVLNSPLHF. The CDR3 region has the DNA TGTGCCAGCAGCGGGGACAGGGTTTTGAATTCACCCCTCCACTTT.

V usage is TRBV11-2 and J usage is TRBJ2-2; 7 bases line up with TRBD1. The CDR3 spans 16 residues. The J segment lost 3 bases and the V segment lost 5 bases, leaving 9 bases of the junction unmatched. Germline values: CDR1 SGHAT, CDR2 FQNNGV. CDR3 residues: CASSPGQWRDTGELFF. The CDR3 nucleotides read TGTGCCAGCAGCCCGGGACAGTGGCGGGACACCGGGGAGCTGTTTTTT.

The rearrangement links TRBV2 to TRBJ2-7; 7 bases are a match to TRBD2. CDR3 length equals 15 residues. Per the germline V gene, CDR1 is SNHLY and CDR2 is FYNNEI. Trimming cost V 7 bases and J 9 bases; bases outside gene matches: 18. This chain's CDR3 is CASNGRERSAGVQYF. The CDR3 nucleotides read TGTGCCAGCAATGGGCGGGAGAGATCTGCGGGGGTGCAGTACTTC. Looking up the rest from reference TRBV2 and TRBJ2-7 gives the full variable domain: EPEVTQTPSHQVTQMGQEVILRCVPISNHLYFYWYRQILGQKVEFLVSFYNNEISEKSEIFDDQFSVERPDGSNFTLKIRSTKLEDSAMYFCASNGRERSAGVQYFGPGTRLTVT.

V is TRBV10-3 and J is TRBJ1-5; 7 bases map to TRBD1. Germline CDR1 and CDR2: ENHRY and SYGVKD. V lost 3 bases and J lost 1; bases outside the gene matches: 3. There are 15 residues in the CDR3. CDR3 coding DNA: TGTGCCATCAGTGACCGACAGGGAAGCAATCAGCCCCAGCATTTT. It translates to CAISDRQGSNQPQHF.

The gene calls are TRBV5-1 and TRBJ2-3, with a possible D match to TRBD2 (5 bases). Germline V CDR1 and CDR2: SGHRS, YFSETQ. The CDR3 consists of 12 residues. V dropped 4 bases and J dropped 6 bases, with 9 bases sitting between them. The CDR3 loop reads CASSPTRDTQYF. The CDR3 bases are TGCGCCAGCAGCCCTACTAGGGATACGCAGTATTTT.

This clone has more than one count but fewer than ten. The chain combines TRBV19 with TRBJ1-5, with a weak D call TRBD1 (5 bases). The germline V and J ends were trimmed by 3 bases and 4 bases, with 10 bases remaining between them. Germline V gene data show CDR1 as LNHDA and CDR2 as SQIVND (reference sequence). The CDR3 extends over 14 amino acids. The CDR3 loop reads CASSIVQGNQPQHF. The CDR3 bases are TGTGCCAGTAGTATCGTCCAGGGTAATCAGCCCCAGCATTTT.

The CDR3 sequence is CASSSIRVGAFF. DNA of the CDR3: TGTGCCAGCAGCTCTATCCGCGTCGGAGCTTTCTTT. The J gene is TRBJ1-1, the V gene TRBV28, with D unclear. Germline CDR1 reads MDHEN; CDR2 reads SYDVKM. Trimming pared 6 bases from V and 10 bases from J, leaving 15 bases between. The CDR3 is 12 residues long.

A single count supports this clone. The genes are TRBV28 and TRBJ2-7, with TRBD2 matching 12 bases. J gave up 3 bases and V 3 bases, and 3 bases lay outside the gene matches. Germline V lookup: CDR1 MDHEN, CDR2 SYDVKM. The CDR3 covers 15 residues. This CDR3 is CASSLRGLAGYEQYF. The CDR3 bases are TGTGCCAGCAGTTTGAGGGGACTAGCGGGCTACGAGCAGTACTTC.

The rearrangement joins TRBV11-3 to TRBJ2-2, with D hard to call. There are 13 residues in the CDR3. Between the trimmed V and J ends, which lost 3 bases and 8 bases, there was a span of 10 bases. Germline assignment: CDR1 SGHNT and CDR2 YENEEA. As DNA, the CDR3 is TGTGCCAGCAGCTTTGGGCTCAGGGGGGAGCTGTTTTTT. Its translation is CASSFGLRGELFF.